The rows below give T cell receptor beta chains drawn from one sample of a study of early T cells in non-severe SARS-CoV-2 infection. From the 5' RACE reads, TCRdb called clonotypes with MiXCR, one entry per CDR3 protein. The table lists 69,000 or so distinct CDR3 sequences, approximately 4.6% of them singletons. The sample was whole blood, taken at baseline. The receptors stem from an adult who was a healthcare worker with PCR-confirmed SARS-CoV-2 infection or an uninfected control (not recorded which). The donor label of this sample is uncertain. Each CDR3 is given without its conserved first and last residue.

j_call,v_call,cdr3_aa
TRBJ1-2,TRBV12-3/TRBV12-4,ASSPGQGRFNYGYT
TRBJ1-1,TRBV11-2,ASSPAGGETEAF
TRBJ1-5,TRBV28,ASSLSNSFNQPQH
TRBJ2-1,TRBV6-5,ASCTSGGNNEQF
TRBJ2-1,TRBV4-2,ASSQGWAGGDYNEQF
TRBJ2-7,TRBV27,ASSLAGASYEQY
TRBJ2-2,TRBV21-1,ASSKRDILWELF
TRBJ2-5,TRBV7-3,ASSLTLWAGKETQY
TRBJ1-6,TRBV11-2,ASSFGSGRLAHQNSPLH
TRBJ1-4,TRBV4-3,ASSQDGGGQSNEKLF
TRBJ1-4,TRBV5-1,ASSPRTGGNEKLF
TRBJ2-1,TRBV20-1,SARVLAGGPNEQF
TRBJ1-2,TRBV10-3,ATIPQGTNYGYT
TRBJ1-5,TRBV20-1,SARADRANQPQH
TRBJ1-2,TRBV5-6,ASSLDRESGYT
TRBJ2-2,TRBV6-6,ASSYRVAGELF
TRBJ2-7,TRBV28,ASSFSDRIYEQY
TRBJ2-2,TRBV30,AWDGLAATQNTGELF
TRBJ1-4,TRBV6-1,ASSGGQANEKLF
TRBJ2-1,TRBV14,ASSQADPRQGSDEQF
TRBJ2-7,TRBV5-1,ASSQGDTAYEQY
TRBJ2-7,TRBV7-2,ASSLVGPYKQY
TRBJ2-3,TRBV7-9,ASSSSGGDTQY
TRBJ2-5,TRBV7-9,ASSPRQQETQY
TRBJ1-3,TRBV27,ASSSGTGSQSSGNTIY
TRBJ2-7,TRBV28,ASSPPGQVLSYEQY
TRBJ2-2,TRBV29-1,SVVRRGSNTGELF
TRBJ2-7,TRBV7-9,ASQHGSYEQY
TRBJ1-4,TRBV6-6,ASSYSPGQGINEKLF
TRBJ1-2,TRBV6-2/TRBV6-3,ATRRLPRDYGYT
TRBJ2-7,TRBV6-1,ASSAKQASYEQY
TRBJ2-7,TRBV7-2,ASSLVRTGFGYEQY
TRBJ2-2,TRBV7-8,ASSLVLAGEPVF
TRBJ1-2,TRBV29-1,SVESGQGNGYT
TRBJ1-6,TRBV28,ASSKTGQGANSPLH
TRBJ1-5,TRBV19,ASSFGDSNQPQH
TRBJ2-3,TRBV7-9,ASSLVRQY
TRBJ2-1,TRBV15,ATSRGTGTNNEQF